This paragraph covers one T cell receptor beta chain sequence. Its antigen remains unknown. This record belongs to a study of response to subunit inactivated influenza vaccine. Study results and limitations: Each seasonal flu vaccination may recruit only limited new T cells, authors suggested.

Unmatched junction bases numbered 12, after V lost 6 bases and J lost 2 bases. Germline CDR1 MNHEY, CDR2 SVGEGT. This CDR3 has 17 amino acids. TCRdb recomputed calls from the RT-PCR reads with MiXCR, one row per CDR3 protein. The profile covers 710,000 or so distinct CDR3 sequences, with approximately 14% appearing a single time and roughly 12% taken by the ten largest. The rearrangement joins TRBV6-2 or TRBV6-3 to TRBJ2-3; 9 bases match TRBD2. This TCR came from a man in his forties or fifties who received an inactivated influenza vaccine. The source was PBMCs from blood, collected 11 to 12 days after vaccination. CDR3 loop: CASRDRSLAGYTDTQYF. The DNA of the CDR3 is TGTGCCAGCAGAGACCGATCCCTAGCGGGGTACACAGATACGCAGTATTTT.